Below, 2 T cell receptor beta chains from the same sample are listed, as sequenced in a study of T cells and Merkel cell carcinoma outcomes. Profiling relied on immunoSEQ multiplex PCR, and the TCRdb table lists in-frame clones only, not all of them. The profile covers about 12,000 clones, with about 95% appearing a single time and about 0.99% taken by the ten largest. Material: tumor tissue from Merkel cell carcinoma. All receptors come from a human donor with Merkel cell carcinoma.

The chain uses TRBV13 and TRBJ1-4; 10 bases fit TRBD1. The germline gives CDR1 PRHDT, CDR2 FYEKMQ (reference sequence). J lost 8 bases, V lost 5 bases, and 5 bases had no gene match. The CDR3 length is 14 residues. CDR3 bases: TGTGCCAGCAGCGAGACAGGGGGCGCGGAAAAACTGTTTTTT. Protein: CASSETGGAEKLFF.

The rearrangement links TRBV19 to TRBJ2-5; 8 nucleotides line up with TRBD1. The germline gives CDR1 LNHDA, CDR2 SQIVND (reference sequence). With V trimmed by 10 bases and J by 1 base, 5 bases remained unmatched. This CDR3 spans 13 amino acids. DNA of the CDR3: TGTGCCAATAGGGGGACAGGCCAAGAGACCCAGTACTTC. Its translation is CANRGTGQETQYF.